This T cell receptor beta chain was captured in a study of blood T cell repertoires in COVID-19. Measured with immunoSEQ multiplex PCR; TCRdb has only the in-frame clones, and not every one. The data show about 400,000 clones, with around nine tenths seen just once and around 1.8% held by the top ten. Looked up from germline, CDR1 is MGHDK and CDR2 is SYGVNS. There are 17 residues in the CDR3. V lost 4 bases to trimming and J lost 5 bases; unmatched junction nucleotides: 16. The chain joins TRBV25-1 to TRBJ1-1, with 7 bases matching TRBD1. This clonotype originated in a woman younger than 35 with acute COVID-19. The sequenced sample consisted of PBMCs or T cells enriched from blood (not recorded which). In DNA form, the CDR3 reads TGTGCCAGCAGTGCGTTAAAGAAGACAGGGTTTTTAACTGAAGCTTTCTTT. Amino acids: CASSALKKTGFLTEAFF.